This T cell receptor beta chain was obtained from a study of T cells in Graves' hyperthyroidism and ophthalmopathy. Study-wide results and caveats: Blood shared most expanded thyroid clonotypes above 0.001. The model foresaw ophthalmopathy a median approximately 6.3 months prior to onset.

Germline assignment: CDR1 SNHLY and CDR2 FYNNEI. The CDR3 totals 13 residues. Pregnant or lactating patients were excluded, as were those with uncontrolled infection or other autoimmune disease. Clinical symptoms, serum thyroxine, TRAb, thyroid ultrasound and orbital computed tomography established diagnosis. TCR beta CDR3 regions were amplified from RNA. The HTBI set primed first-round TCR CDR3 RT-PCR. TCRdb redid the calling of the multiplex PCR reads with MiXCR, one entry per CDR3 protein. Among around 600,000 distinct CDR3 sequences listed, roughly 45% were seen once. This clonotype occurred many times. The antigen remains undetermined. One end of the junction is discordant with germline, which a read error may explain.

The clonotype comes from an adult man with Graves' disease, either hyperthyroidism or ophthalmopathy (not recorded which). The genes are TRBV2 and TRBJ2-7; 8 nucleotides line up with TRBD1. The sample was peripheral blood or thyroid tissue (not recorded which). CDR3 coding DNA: TGCGCCAGCAGCTCCGGGACAGGCTACGAGCAGTACTTC. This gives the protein CASSSGTGYEQYF.